This paragraph covers one TCR beta chain sequence. Its antigen remains unidentified. The single heparinised draw taken from each donor contained around 100 mL of blood on average. Cells sorted by CD45RO/CCR7/CD25/CD127/CD95/CD27 comprised CD4+ naive, central memory, regulatory and stem cell-like memory cells. The data belong to a study of beta chain features in type 1 diabetes. The study, taken as a whole, reports: Among patients with Type 1 diabetes, TCRB CDR3s were moderately but significantly shorter in every one of the four CD4+ subsets. The naive, central memory and Treg TCRB repertoires of patients appeared to be more similar to one another than those of healthy donors.

Expressed TCRB transcripts were sequenced, since all the RNA that had been isolated was reverse transcribed. TCRdb's table, derived via immunoSEQ multiplex PCR, lists solely in-frame clones and lacks some. This table has about 340,000 clones, roughly 13% appearing once. Looked up from germline, CDR1 is SGHAT and CDR2 is FQNNGV. This CDR3 spans 16 amino acids. After removal of 1 base from V and 3 bases from J, the junction contained 5 bases not matched to a gene. The specimen was naive CD4+ T cells from blood. This clonotype originated in a woman between 18 and 30 years old with type 1 diabetes. This sequence joins TRBV11-2 and TRBJ2-7; 11 bases are shared with TRBD2. CDR3 protein: CASSLGLAGGGYEQYF. Written as DNA, the CDR3 is TGTGCCAGCAGCTTAGGCCTAGCGGGAGGCGGCTACGAGCAGTACTTC.